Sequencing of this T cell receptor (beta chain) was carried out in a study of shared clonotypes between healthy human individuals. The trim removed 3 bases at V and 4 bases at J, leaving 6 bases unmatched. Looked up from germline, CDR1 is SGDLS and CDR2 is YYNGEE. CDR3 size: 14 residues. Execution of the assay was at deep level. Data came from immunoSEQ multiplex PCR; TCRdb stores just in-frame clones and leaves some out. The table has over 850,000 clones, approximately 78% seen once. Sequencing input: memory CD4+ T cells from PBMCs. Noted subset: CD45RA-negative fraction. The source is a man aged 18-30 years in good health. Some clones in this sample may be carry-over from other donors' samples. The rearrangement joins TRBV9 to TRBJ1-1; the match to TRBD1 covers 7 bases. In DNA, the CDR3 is TGTGCCAGCAGCGGGGGGACAGTGTTCACTGAAGCTTTCTTT. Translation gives CASSGGTVFTEAFF.